This TCR beta chain was retrieved from a study of identical twins listed by TCRdb under 2016. Turning to the overall study: To test whether fetal clonotypes persist, the study used deep sequencing on TCR alpha and beta repertoires from monozygotic twins, unrelated adults of various ages, and cord blood. To rule out contamination, the twin experiments were replicated at different times with different library preparation protocols. Study-wide findings and limitations: A weaker excess of twin sharing was found in beta out-of-frame sequences because the signal-to-noise ratio was lowered by fewer shared sequences. Invariant T cells such as MAIT and iNKT could partly confound zero-insertion analyses, although diverse VJ usage argued against such confounding for most clonotypes. Because the same donors could not be followed over many years, the conclusions depended on cross-sectional statistical analysis. Compared with coincidental sharing between unrelated individuals, out-of-frame TCR alpha sequences shared between twins showed an excess of sequences with low generation probability. Recombination models systematically underestimated out-of-frame TCR alpha sharing in monozygotic twins but agreed with sharing between unrelated individuals. Abundant cord blood beta clonotypes carried fewer insertions; young adult naive repertoires showed a weaker similar trend, while memory repertoires showed none.

A note on this clonotype: Its antigen has not been determined. There are no base qualities to consult, and no much larger clone falls within one base.

The library was produced with 5' RACE. The instrument given in TCRdb is Illumina HiSeq 2000. Template switching introduced a universal primer binding site; the final cDNA contained a unique molecular identifier, enabling accurate counting of TCR cDNA molecules. Specific primers in the conserved constant-segment region were used to synthesize first-strand cDNA for the TCR alpha and beta chains. Each cDNA library was double barcoded, with a SMART-Mk sample barcode plus Illumina barcodes, to control for contamination. TruSeq adapter sequences and Illumina sample barcodes were added in two successive PCR steps. Sequencing of the TCR alpha and beta cDNA libraries was done on the Illumina HiSeq platform using custom primers. Under the source paper's analysis protocol: MiGEC was used to process raw reads and extract unique molecular identifiers, and MiXCR was used to find CDR3 positions. Recombination models were inferred per individual with the repgenHMM and IGoR tools using an EM algorithm. The analysis of shared clonotypes was done with the tcR package in R, with sharing normalized by the product of cloneset sizes. To study raw recombination free of thymic and clonal selection effects, out-of-frame nonproductive sequences were analyzed. TCRdb passed the public sequencing reads through fastp at Q25 and MiXCR, retaining productive beta sequences. Duplicate CDR3 protein sequences are folded into a single record with the most common DNA and genes. The V and J calls reflect TCRdb's pipeline rather than the authors' work. For this sample the table gives some 730,000 distinct CDR3 sequences, of which 15% to 20% were detected only once. Roughly 14% of the sample rests with the top ten.

All donors were healthy Caucasians. Three pairs of female monozygotic twins, all aged roughly 18 to 29 years, made up the twin cohort. Peripheral blood mononuclear cells were used as the source from which RNA for TCR libraries was isolated. Inclusive of the bounding cysteine and phenylalanine, the CDR3 is 15 residues long. CDR3 DNA only is kept here, 45 bases in frame from base 1. CDR1 and CDR2, per the germline V gene (reference sequence), are SEHNR and FQNEAQ. V trim: 5 bases; J trim: 7 bases; unmatched bases: 8. These data were also reused for a study on T cells expressing NK-cell markers. As that second paper reports: Three sorted T-cell subsets (CD3+CD56+NKG2C+, CD3+CD56+NKG2C- and CD3+CD56-NKG2C+) from fewer than 10 donors had their TCR beta-chain repertoires profiled. Seven of the eight sequenced donors were HCMV-seropositive and one was HCMV-seronegative. To restrict sorting to alphabetaTCR-expressing T cells, an anti-gammadeltaTCR antibody was added in several experiments. In roughly six donors, the dominant CD3+CD56+NKG2C+ clonotypes ranked among the top 10 CD8+ clonotypes, making up 1.0-7.0% of CD8+ T cells. Those dominant clonotypes were again the most abundant among CD3+CD56-NKG2C+ cells in several donors, at about 28.3-60.1%. It remained unclear whether the expanded NKG2C-expressing T cell clones were specific for HCMV antigens. All eight donors whose samples were sequenced were randomly selected healthy volunteers, three of them men and five women. HCMV-specific IgG was detected in serum with a commercial ELISA kit to determine HCMV serostatus. For several donors, bulk peripheral blood T-cell repertoires were additionally sequenced from unsorted PBMC. MIGEC handled demultiplexing of the reads and grouping by UMI, while MiTCR was used to assemble and quantify clonotypes. Only TCR cDNA sequences supported by at least two reads were kept to exclude erroneous sequences. Downstream repertoire analysis used the tcR package, and clonotypes were matched across fractions by CDR3 nucleotide sequence plus V segment. Antigen specificity was annotated against VDJdb with VDJmatch, allowing one amino acid substitution in CDR3.

The TCR was taken from a woman aged 18-29 years in good health. Sequenced: PBMCs. The V and J genes are TRBV7-9 and TRBJ2-1; TRBD2 agrees with 10 junctional bases. This receptor has the CDR3 CASSPGTSVANEQFF. The nucleotide sequence reads TGTGCCAGCAGCCCCGGGACTAGCGTTGCGAATGAGCAGTTCTTC.